The present entry profiles one T cell receptor beta chain with its context. Its target is not known. This entry belongs to a study of vaccination and CD4 T cells after COVID-19. Study as a whole: There were six male and four female convalescents, and two of them were Hispanic.

Sequencing of cultured CD4+ T cell DNA used the Oncomine TCR Beta short-read assay. TCRdb reanalysed the PCR reads using MiXCR and keeps one entry per CDR3 protein. The sample holds 10,000 to 15,000 distinct CDR3 sequences, over 40% seen once. The ends lost 2 bases at V and 5 bases at J; junction bases unmatched: 9. The CDR3 sequence is 16 residues long. CDR1 MNHNS and CDR2 SASEGT come from the germline V gene. Indicated treatment: 10-day PBMC culture with coronavirus spike peptide pools or control peptides (ViraFEST assay). V and J are TRBV6-1 and TRBJ2-1; 7 nucleotides match TRBD2. Sample: CD4+ T cells from blood, cultured in vitro. The TCR sequence derives from a human donor who had recovered from COVID-19. CDR3 loop: CASSEREGSPNNEQFF. The CDR3 coding sequence is TGTGCCAGCAGTGAAAGGGAGGGGTCCCCTAACAATGAGCAGTTCTTC.